The T cell receptor beta chain described here comes from a study of blood T cell repertoires in COVID-19. Study context: The United States, Italy and Spain were the sources of the acute and convalescent COVID-19 samples. Nucleic acid was either cDNA or gDNA, and it came from T cells, B-cell-depleted T cells, or PBMCs.

Study processing details: Amplification with reference gene primers provided the estimates of nucleated cell counts. TCRdb's table, derived via immunoSEQ multiplex PCR, lists solely in-frame clones and lacks some. D and trimming come from the DNA, and the V and J calls and clone size come from that table. The table shows about 260,000 clones, with around 87% occurring only once. The sequence came from a woman between 45 and 60 years old with acute or convalescent COVID-19. Sequencing was carried out using peripheral blood.

The DNA for the CDR3 is TGTGCCAGCAGCCAGCGGGAGGACCACTCCTACGAGCAGTACTTC. It encodes CASSQREDHSYEQYF. The V call is TRBV21-1, the J call TRBJ2-7; the DNA was not used to check the table's D call, TRBD2. TRBV21-1 is termed a pseudogene. The CDR3 runs 15 residues.